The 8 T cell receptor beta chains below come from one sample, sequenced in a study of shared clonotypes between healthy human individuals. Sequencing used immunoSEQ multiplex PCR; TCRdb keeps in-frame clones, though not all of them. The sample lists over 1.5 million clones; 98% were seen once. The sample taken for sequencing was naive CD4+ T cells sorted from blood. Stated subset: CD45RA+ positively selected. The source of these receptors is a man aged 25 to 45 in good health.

The CDR3 sequence: CASSETANTEAFF. The CDR3 DNA sequence: TGCGCCAGCAGTGAGACTGCGAACACTGAAGCTTTCTTT. This rearrangement joins TRBV10-1 to TRBJ1-1; D not resolved. The CDR3 runs to 13 residues. Trimming shortened V by 2 bases and J by 1 base, and 5 bases separated the two germline ends. Germline V CDR1 and CDR2: WNHNN, SYGVQD (reference sequence).

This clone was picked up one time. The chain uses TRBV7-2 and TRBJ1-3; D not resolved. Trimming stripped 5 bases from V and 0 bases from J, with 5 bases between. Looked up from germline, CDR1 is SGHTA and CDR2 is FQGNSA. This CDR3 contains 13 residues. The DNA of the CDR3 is TGTGCCAGCAGCCGGGACTCTGGAAACACCATATATTTT. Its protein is CASSRDSGNTIYF.

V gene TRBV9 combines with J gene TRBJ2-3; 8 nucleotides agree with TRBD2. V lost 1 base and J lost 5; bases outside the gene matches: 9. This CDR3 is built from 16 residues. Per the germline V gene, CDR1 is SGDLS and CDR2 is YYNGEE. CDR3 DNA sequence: TGTGCCAGCAGCGTACTGACTAGCGCCCGACAAGATACGCAGTATTTT. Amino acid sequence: CASSVLTSARQDTQYF.

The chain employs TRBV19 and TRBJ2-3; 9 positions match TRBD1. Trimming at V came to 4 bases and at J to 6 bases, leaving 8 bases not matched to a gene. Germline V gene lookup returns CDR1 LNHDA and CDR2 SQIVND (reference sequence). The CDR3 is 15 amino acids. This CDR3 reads CASSRDRDPKDTQYF. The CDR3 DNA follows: TGTGCCAGTAGTAGGGACAGGGACCCCAAGGATACGCAGTATTTT.

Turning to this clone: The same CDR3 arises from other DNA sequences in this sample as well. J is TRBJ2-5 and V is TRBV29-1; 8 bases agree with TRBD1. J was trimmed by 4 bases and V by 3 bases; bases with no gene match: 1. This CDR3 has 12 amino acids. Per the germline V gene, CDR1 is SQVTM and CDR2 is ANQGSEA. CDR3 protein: CSVDRGLETQYF. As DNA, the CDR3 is TGCAGCGTTGACAGGGGGCTAGAGACCCAGTACTTC.

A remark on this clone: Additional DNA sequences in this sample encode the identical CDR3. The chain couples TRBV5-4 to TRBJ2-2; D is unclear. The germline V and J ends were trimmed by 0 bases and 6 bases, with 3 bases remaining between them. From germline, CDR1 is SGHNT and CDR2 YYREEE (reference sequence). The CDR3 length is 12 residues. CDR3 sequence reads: CASSLGAGELFF. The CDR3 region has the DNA TGTGCCAGCAGCTTGGGGGCCGGGGAGCTGTTTTTT. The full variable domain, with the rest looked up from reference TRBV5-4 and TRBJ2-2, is ETGVTQSPTHLIKTRGQQVTLRCSSQSGHNTVSWYQQALGQGPQFIFQYYREEENGRGNFPPRFSGLQFPNYSSELNVNALELDDSALYLCASSLGAGELFFGEGSRLTVL.

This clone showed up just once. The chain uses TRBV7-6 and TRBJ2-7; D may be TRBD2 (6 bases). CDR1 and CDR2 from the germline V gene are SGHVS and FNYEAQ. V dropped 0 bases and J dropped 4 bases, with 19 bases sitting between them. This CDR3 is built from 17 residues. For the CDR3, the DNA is TGTGCCAGCAGCTTAGCGACCTCGGAGGGAGGCTTTTACGAGCAGTACTTC. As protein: CASSLATSEGGFYEQYF.

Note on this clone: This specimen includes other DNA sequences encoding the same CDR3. As DNA, the CDR3 is TGTGCCAGCAGCTTAGCGGGAGCGAACACCGGGGAGCTGTTTTTT. Protein product: CASSLAGANTGELFF. V is TRBV5-4 and J is TRBJ2-2; 8 bases match TRBD2. The CDR3 loop spans 15 amino acids. V gave up 2 bases and J gave up 0 bases; unmatched junction bases: 0. Germline lookup yields CDR1 SGHNT and CDR2 YYREEE (reference sequence).